The 2 T cell receptor beta chains presented below share a single source sample, sequenced in a study of siplizumab effects on memory and regulatory T cells. The protocol was immunoSEQ multiplex PCR, while the TCRdb copy is restricted to in-frame clones and leaves out a portion. Here the sample spans more than 60,000 clones, just over 95% being singletons. The sample was naive CD8+ T cells sorted from blood. Every receptor here comes from a human donor in good health.

This chain joins TRBV19 and TRBJ2-7, with TRBD1 identical over 10 bases. Per the germline V gene, CDR1 is LNHDA and CDR2 is SQIVND (reference sequence). The CDR3 is 16 amino acids. V lost 4 bases to trimming and J lost 7 bases; unmatched junction nucleotides: 13. This chain's CDR3 is CASSSFTGTGEREQYF. In DNA, the CDR3 is TGTGCCAGTAGTAGCTTCACCGGGACAGGGGAGCGGGAGCAGTACTTC.

As DNA, the CDR3 is TGCGCCAGCAGTGAGTGGGGGGGGGTTGGGGATACGCAGTATTTT. It translates to CASSEWGGVGDTQYF. The chain joins TRBV10-1 to TRBJ2-3, with TRBD2 matching over 7 bases. Germline CDR1 WNHNN, CDR2 SYGVQD (reference sequence). CDR3 length equals 15 residues. V trimming: 1 base; J trimming: 6 bases; junction bases outside the gene matches: 7.